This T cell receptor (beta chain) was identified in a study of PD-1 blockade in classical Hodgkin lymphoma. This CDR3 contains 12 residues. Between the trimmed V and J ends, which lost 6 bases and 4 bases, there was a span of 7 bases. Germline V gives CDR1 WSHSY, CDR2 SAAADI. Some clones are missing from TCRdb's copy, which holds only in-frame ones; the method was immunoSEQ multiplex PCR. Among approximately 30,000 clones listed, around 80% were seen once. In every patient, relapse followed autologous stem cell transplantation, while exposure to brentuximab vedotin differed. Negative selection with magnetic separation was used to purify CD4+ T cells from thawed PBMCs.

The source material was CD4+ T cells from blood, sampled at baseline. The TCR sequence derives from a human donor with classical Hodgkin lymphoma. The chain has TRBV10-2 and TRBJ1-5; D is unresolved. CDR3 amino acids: CASRDLNQPQHF. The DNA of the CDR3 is TGCGCCAGCAGGGATCTGAATCAGCCCCAGCATTTT.